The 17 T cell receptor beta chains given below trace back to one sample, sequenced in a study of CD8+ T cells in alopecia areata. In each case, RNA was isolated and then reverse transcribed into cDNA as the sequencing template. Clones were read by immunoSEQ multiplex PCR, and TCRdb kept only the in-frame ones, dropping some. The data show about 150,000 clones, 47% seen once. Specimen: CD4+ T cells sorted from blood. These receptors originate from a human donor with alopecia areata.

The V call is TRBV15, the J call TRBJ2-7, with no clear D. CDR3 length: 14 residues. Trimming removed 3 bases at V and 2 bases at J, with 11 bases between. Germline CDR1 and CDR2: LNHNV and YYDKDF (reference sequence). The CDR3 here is CATSSGRNAYEQYF. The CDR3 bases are TGTGCCACCAGCAGCGGCCGAAACGCCTACGAGCAGTACTTC.

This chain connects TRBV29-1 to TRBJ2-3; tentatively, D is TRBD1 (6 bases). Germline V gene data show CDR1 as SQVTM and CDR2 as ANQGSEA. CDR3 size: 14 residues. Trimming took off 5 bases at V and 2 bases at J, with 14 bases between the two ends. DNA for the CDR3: TGCAGCGTTCAAAGGGACACATACACAGATACGCAGTATTTT. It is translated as CSVQRDTYTDTQYF.

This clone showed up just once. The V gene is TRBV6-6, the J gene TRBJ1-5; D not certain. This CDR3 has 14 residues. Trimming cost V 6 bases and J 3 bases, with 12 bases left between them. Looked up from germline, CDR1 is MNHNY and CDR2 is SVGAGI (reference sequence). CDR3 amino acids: CASRRERDNQPQHF. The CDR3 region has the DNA TGTGCCAGCAGGAGGGAGAGGGACAATCAGCCCCAGCATTTT.

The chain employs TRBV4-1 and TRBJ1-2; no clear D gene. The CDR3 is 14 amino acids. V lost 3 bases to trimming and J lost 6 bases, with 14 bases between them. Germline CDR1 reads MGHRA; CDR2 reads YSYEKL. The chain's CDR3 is CASSQARRTDGYTF. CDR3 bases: TGCGCCAGCAGCCAGGCGAGGAGGACGGATGGCTACACCTTC.

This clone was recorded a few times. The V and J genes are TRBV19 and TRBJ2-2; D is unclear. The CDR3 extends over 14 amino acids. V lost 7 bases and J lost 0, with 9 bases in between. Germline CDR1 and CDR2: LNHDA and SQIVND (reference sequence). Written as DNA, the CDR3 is TGTGCCAGTAATCAAGGGCCGAACACCGGGGAGCTGTTTTTT. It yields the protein CASNQGPNTGELFF.

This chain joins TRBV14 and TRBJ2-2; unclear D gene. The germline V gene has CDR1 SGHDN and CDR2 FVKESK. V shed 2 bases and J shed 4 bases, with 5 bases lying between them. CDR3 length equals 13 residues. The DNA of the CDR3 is TGTGCCAGCAGCCAAACAGTCACCGGGGAGCTGTTTTTT. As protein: CASSQTVTGELFF.

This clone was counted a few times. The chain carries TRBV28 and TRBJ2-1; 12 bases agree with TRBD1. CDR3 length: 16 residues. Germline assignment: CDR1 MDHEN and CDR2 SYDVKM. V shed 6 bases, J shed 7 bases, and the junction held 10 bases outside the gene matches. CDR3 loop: CASSHPRDRGLNEQFF. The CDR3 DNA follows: TGTGCCAGCAGCCATCCCCGGGACAGGGGGCTAAATGAGCAGTTCTTC.

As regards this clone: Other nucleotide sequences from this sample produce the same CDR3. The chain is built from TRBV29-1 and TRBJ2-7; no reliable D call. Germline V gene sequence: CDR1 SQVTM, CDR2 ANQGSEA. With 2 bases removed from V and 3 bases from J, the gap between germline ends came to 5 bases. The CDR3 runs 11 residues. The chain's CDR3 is CSVESVYEQYF. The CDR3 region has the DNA TGCAGCGTTGAAAGCGTCTACGAGCAGTACTTC.

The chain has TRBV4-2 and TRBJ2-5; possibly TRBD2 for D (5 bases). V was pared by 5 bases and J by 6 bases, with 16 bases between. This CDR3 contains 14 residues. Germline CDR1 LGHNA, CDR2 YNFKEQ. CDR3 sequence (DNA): TGTGCCAGCAGCACCAGTACTAGGCAGCAGACCCAGTACTTC. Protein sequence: CASSTSTRQQTQYF.

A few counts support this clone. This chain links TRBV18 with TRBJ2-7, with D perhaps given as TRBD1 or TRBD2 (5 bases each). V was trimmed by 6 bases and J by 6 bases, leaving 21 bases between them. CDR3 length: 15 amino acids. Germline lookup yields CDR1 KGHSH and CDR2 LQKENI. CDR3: CASSNGAPLRREQYF. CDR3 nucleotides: TGTGCCAGCTCCAACGGGGCTCCCCTGCGCCGCGAGCAGTACTTC.

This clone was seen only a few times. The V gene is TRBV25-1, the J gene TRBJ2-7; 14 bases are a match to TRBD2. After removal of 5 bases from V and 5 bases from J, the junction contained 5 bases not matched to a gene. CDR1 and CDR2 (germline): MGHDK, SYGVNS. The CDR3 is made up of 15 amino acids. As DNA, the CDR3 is TGTGCCAGCAGTACCGGGACTAGCGGGAGACACGAGCAGTACTTC. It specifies CASSTGTSGRHEQYF.

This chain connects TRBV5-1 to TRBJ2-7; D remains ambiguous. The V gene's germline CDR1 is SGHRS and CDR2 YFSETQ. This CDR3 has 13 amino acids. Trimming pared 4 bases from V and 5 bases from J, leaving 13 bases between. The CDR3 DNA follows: TGCGCCAGCAGCCGAGCCCTGGCTCACGAGCAGTACTTC. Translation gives CASSRALAHEQYF.

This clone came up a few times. CDR3 protein: CASSSVGMNTEAFF. The CDR3 nucleotides read TGCGCCAGCAGCTCCGTGGGGATGAACACTGAAGCTTTCTTT. The chain links TRBV5-1 to TRBJ1-1, with no clear D. CDR1 is SGHRS and CDR2 is YFSETQ in the germline V gene. V gave up 3 bases and J gave up 0 bases, with 9 bases separating them. The CDR3 runs 14 residues. The whole variable domain, remainder taken from reference TRBV5-1 and TRBJ1-1, is KAGVTQTPRYLIKTRGQQVTLSCSPISGHRSVSWYQQTPGQGLQFLFEYFSETQRNKGNFPGRFSGRQFSNSRSEMNVSTLELGDSALYLCASSSVGMNTEAFFGQGTRLTVV.

CDR3 coding DNA: TGTGCCTGGAGCCCTGACAGGGGGCTAGGCTATGGCTACACCTTC. Amino acid sequence: CAWSPDRGLGYGYTF. V gene TRBV30 combines with J gene TRBJ1-2; TRBD1 aligns across 10 bases. There are 15 residues in the CDR3. Looked up from germline, CDR1 is GTSNPN and CDR2 is SVGIG (reference sequence). J was trimmed by 4 bases and V by 3 bases; bases with no gene match: 8.

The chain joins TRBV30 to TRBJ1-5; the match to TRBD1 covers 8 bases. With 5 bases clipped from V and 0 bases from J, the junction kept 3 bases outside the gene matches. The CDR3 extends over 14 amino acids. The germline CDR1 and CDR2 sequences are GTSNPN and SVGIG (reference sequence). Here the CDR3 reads CAWGTGNSNQPQHF. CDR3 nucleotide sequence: TGTGCCTGGGGGACAGGAAATAGCAATCAGCCCCAGCATTTT.

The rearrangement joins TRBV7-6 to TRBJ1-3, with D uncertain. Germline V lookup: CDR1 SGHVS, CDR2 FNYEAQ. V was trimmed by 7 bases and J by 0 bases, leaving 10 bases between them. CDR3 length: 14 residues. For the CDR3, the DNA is TGTGCCAGCACGCAAATGACCTCTGGAAACACCATATATTTT. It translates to CASTQMTSGNTIYF.

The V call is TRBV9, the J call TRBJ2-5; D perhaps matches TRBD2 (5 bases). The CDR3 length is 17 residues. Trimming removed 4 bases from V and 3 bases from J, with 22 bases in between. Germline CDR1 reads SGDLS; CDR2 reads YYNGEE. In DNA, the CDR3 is TGTGCCAGCAGCCCCAGATCAGCGCCGATCGGGGAAGAGACCCAGTACTTC. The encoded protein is CASSPRSAPIGEETQYF.